This T cell receptor (beta chain) was documented in a study of human T cells and chemical hapten exposure. Whole-study findings and limits: Patch test score showed a positive correlation with PT1 expanded TCR counts.

A note on this clonotype: Its antigen is currently unknown.

The sample's time point: pre-sensitization, week 0. The treatment was: therapeutic diphenylcyclopropenone sensitization with weekly scalp DPC. The authors extracted total RNA from unfractionated whole blood. TCRdb itself ran the RACE reads through MiXCR, one entry per CDR3 protein. The sample shows more than 250,000 distinct CDR3 sequences, approximately 7.5% of them seen only once. This clonotype was sampled from a man in his late teens or twenties with alopecia areata. Some clones in this sample may be carry-over from other donors' samples. The material was whole blood, obtained in connection with sensitization to the hapten diphenylcyclopropenone (DPC).

This chain's CDR3 is CASSYSYRQLSGNTIYF. CDR3 coding DNA: TGCGCCAGCAGCTACTCATACAGACAGCTCTCTGGAAACACCATATATTTT. The chain couples TRBV5-1 to TRBJ1-3; D is possibly TRBD1 (5 bases). In germline, CDR1 is SGHRS, CDR2 YFSETQ. The V gene lost 3 bases and the J gene lost 0 bases, with 16 bases spanning the gap. The CDR3 covers 17 residues. Together with reference TRBV5-1 and TRBJ1-3, the CDR3 gives the full variable domain: KAGVTQTPRYLIKTRGQQVTLSCSPISGHRSVSWYQQTPGQGLQFLFEYFSETQRNKGNFPGRFSGRQFSNSRSEMNVSTLELGDSALYLCASSYSYRQLSGNTIYFGEGSWLTVV.